Presented here are 8 T cell receptor beta chains from one specimen sequenced in a study of cytomegalovirus exposure and HLA in healthy donors. Primers included in the PCR were 60 Vbeta and 13 Jbeta primers. Measured with immunoSEQ multiplex PCR; TCRdb has only the in-frame clones, and not every one. The repertoire holds about 120,000 clones, with around two thirds as singletons. Sequencing was done on a sample of PBMCs. The receptors originated from a woman between 40 and 50 years old in good health and CMV-seropositive.

This clone was picked up a small number of times. V gene TRBV5-6 combines with J gene TRBJ2-1; 8 bases map to TRBD1. This CDR3 comprises 15 residues. From germline, CDR1 is SGHDT and CDR2 YYEEEE. J gave up 6 bases and V 1 base, and 6 bases lay outside the gene matches. In nucleotides, the CDR3 is TGTGCCAGCAGCTTGACAGGGGGAACTCTCAATGAGCAGTTCTTC. Residues: CASSLTGGTLNEQFF.

The chain is built from TRBV6-1 and TRBJ2-3; 10 nucleotides agree with TRBD2. With V trimmed by 3 bases and J by 6 bases, 3 bases remained unmatched. Germline-derived CDR1 and CDR2 are MNHNS and SASEGT. This CDR3 is 14 amino acids long. The chain's CDR3 is CASSDLAGVDTQYF. Written as DNA, the CDR3 is TGTGCCAGCAGTGATCTAGCGGGAGTGGATACGCAGTATTTT.

The chain couples TRBV15 to TRBJ2-7, with D tentatively TRBD2 (5 bases). The CDR3 is 14 residues long. Germline V gene data show CDR1 as LNHNV and CDR2 as YYDKDF (reference sequence). Trimming removed 0 bases at V and 5 bases at J, with 11 bases between. The DNA of the CDR3 is TGTGCCACCAGCAGAGATCGGGGTTTGGACGAGCAGTACTTC. It translates to CATSRDRGLDEQYF.

The chain links TRBV5-1 to TRBJ2-5, with TRBD2 matching 7 bases. The assigned J gene may be wrong: the sequence end matches TRBJ2-7 better. The CDR3 extends over 14 amino acids. Germline assignment: CDR1 SGHRS and CDR2 YFSETQ. CDR3 amino acids: CASSFLRESYEQYF. The DNA for the CDR3 is TGCGCCAGCAGTTTCCTGCGGGAGAGTTACGAGCAGTACTTC.

This chain joins TRBV28 and TRBJ1-5, with D unresolved. V was shortened by 3 bases and J by 1 base, with 7 bases between the two germline ends. The CDR3 extends over 14 amino acids. The V gene's germline CDR1 is MDHEN and CDR2 SYDVKM. The CDR3 loop is CASSLGGSNQPQHF. The CDR3 coding sequence is TGTGCCAGCAGTTTGGGAGGGAGCAATCAGCCCCAGCATTTT.

This clone came up once. This chain connects TRBV2 to TRBJ2-1, with 7 bases matching TRBD1. There are 14 residues in the CDR3. The ends lost 5 bases at V and 10 bases at J; junction bases unmatched: 11. From germline, CDR1 is SNHLY and CDR2 FYNNEI. The CDR3 spells CASSSSGGIVEQFF. The CDR3 DNA reads TGTGCCAGCAGTTCTTCAGGGGGAATCGTCGAGCAGTTCTTC.

The chain joins TRBV9 to TRBJ1-4; maybe TRBD1 (6 bases). CDR1 and CDR2 from the germline V gene are SGDLS and YYNGEE. Trimming pared 2 bases from V and 4 bases from J, leaving 9 bases between. CDR3 length: 14 amino acids. The CDR3 DNA reads as TGTGCCAGCAGCGTCGGACAGAGTAATGAAAAACTGTTTTTT. Translation gives CASSVGQSNEKLFF.

A few counts support this clone. The chain has TRBV5-1 and TRBJ2-1; 10 bases are shared with TRBD2. The CDR3 contains 16 residues. Trimming at V came to 4 bases and at J to 6 bases, leaving 10 bases not matched to a gene. Germline V CDR1 and CDR2: SGHRS, YFSETQ. The DNA of the CDR3 is TGCGCCAGCAGCGTAGGCCTAGCGGGAGTGATCAATGAGCAGTTCTTC. The encoded protein is CASSVGLAGVINEQFF.